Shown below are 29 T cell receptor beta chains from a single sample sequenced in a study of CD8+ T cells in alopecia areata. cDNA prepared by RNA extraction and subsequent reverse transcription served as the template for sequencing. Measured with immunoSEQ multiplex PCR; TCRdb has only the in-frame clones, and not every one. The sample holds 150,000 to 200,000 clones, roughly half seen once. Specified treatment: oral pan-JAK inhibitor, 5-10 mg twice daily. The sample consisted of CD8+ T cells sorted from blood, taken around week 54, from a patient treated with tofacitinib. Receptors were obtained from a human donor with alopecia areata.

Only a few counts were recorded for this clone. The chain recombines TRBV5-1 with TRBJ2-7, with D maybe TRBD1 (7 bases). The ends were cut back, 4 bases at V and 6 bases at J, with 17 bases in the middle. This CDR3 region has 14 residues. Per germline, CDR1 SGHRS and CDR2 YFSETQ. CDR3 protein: CASSQGQLEGEQYF. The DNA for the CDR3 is TGCGCCAGCAGCCAGGGACAGTTGGAGGGCGAGCAGTACTTC.

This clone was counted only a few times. DNA of the CDR3: TGTGCCAGCCAACAGGGATCTAATGAAAAACTGTTTTTT. Its translation: CASQQGSNEKLFF. V gene TRBV18 combines with J gene TRBJ1-4; possible D gene TRBD1, 6 bases. The V gene lost 8 bases and the J gene lost 3 bases, with 10 bases spanning the gap. The CDR3 length is 13 residues. Germline lookup yields CDR1 KGHSH and CDR2 LQKENI.

The CDR3 reads CASSVGGRGSNEKLFF. CDR3 in DNA: TGTGCCAGCAGCGTAGGTGGCAGGGGATCTAATGAAAAACTGTTTTTT. V usage is TRBV9 and J usage is TRBJ1-4, with TRBD1 as a possible D gene (6 bases). The CDR3 runs 16 residues. Germline CDR1 is SGDLS and CDR2 is YYNGEE. The V and J ends lost 0 bases and 3 bases respectively, with 12 bases between them.

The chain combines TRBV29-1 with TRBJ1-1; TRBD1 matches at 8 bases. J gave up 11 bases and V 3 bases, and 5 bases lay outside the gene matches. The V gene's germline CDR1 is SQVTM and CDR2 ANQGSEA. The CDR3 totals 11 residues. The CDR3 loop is CSVDPDRVAFF. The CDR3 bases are TGCAGCGTTGATCCGGACAGGGTCGCTTTCTTT.

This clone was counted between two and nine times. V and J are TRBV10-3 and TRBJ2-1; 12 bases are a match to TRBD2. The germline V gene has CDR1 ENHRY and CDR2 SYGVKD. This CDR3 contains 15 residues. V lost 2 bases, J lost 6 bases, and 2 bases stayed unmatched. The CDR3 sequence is CAISEELAGGNEQFF. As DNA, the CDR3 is TGTGCCATCAGTGAGGAACTAGCGGGGGGCAATGAGCAGTTCTTC.

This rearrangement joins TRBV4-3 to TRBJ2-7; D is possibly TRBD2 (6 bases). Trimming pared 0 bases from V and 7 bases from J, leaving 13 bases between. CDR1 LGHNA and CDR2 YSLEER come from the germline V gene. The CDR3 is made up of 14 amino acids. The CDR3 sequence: CASSQDPSGLEQYF. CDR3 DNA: TGCGCCAGCAGCCAAGATCCAAGCGGACTAGAGCAGTACTTC.

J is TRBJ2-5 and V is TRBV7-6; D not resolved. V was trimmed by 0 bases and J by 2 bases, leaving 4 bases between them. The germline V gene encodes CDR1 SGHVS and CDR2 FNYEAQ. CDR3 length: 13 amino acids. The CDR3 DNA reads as TGTGCCAGCAGCTTAGCCCGGCAAGAGACCCAGTACTTC. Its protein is CASSLARQETQYF.

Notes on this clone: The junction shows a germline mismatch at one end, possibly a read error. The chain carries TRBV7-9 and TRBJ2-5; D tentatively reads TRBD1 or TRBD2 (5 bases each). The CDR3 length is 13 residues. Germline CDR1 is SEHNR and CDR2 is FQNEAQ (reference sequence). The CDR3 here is CASSWGNQGTQYF. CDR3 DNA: TGTGCCAGCAGCTGGGGGAACCAAGGGACCCAGTACTTC.

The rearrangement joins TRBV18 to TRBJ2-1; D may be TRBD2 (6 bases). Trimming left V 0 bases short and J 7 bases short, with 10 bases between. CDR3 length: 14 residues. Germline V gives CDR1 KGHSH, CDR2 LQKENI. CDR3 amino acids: CASSPPEGRNEQFF. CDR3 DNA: TGTGCCAGCTCACCACCGGAGGGACGGAATGAGCAGTTCTTC.

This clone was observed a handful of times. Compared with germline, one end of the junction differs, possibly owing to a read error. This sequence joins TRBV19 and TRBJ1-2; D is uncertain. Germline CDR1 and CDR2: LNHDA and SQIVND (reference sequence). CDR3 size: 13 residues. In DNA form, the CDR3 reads TGTGCCAGTAGTATCCGAGGGAACTCTGGCTACACCTTC. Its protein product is CASSIRGNSGYTF.

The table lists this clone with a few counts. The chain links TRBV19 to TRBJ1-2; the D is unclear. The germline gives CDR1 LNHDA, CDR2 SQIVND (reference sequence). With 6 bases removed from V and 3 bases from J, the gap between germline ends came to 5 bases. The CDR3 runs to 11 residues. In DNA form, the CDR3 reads TGTGCCAGTAGCACAGACTATGGCTACACCTTC. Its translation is CASSTDYGYTF.

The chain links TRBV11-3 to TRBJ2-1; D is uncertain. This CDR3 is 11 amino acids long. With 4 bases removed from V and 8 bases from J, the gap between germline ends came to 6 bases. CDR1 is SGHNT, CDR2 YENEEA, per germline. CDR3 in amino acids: CASSSGHEQFF. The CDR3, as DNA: TGTGCCAGCAGCTCGGGCCATGAGCAGTTCTTC.

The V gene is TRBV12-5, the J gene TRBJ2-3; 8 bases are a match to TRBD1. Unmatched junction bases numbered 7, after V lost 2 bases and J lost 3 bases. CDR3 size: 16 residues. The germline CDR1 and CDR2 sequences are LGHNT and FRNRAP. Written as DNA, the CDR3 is TGTGCTAGTGGTTTGCCTACCCAGGGGGCGACAGATACGCAGTATTTT. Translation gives CASGLPTQGATDTQYF.

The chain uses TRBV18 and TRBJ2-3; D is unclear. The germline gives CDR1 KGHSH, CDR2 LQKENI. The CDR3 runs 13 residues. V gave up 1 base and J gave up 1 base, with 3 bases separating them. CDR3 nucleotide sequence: TGTGCCAGCTCACCACGGGGCACAGATACGCAGTATTTT. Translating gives CASSPRGTDTQYF.

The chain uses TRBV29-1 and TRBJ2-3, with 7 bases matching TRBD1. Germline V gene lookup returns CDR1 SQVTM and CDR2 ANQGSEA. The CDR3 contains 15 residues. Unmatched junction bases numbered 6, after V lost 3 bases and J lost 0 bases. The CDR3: CSVEGQTSSTDTQYF. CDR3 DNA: TGCAGCGTTGAGGGACAGACTTCTAGCACAGATACGCAGTATTTT.

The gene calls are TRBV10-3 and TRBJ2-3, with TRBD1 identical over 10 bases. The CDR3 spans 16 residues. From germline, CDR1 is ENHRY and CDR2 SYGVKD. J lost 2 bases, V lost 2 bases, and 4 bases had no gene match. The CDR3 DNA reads TGTGCCATCAGTGAGCGGACAGGGGGGAACACAGATACGCAGTATTTT. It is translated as CAISERTGGNTDTQYF.

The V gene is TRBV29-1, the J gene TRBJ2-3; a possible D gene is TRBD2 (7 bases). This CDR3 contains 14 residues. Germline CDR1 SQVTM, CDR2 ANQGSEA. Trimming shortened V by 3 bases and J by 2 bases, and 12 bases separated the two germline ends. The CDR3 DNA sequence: TGCAGCGTTGATAAGCGGGACACCACAGATACGCAGTATTTT. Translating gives CSVDKRDTTDTQYF.

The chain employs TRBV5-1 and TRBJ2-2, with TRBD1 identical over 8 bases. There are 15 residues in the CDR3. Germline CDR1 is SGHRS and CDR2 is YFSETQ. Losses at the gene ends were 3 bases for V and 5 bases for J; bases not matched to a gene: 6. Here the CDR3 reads CASSSQQGATGELFF. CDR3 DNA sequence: TGCGCCAGCAGCTCACAGCAGGGGGCTACCGGGGAGCTGTTTTTT.

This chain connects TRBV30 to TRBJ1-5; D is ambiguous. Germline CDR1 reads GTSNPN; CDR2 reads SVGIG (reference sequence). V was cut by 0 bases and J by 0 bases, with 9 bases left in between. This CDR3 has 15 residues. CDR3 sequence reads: CAWSVGRISNQPQHF. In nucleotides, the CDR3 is TGTGCCTGGAGTGTGGGCAGAATTAGCAATCAGCCCCAGCATTTT.

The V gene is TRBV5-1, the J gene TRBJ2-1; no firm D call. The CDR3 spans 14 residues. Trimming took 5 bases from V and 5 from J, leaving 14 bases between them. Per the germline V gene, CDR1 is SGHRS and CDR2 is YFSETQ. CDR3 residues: CASSKSSGDNEQFF. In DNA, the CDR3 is TGCGCCAGCAGTAAGAGTTCAGGCGACAATGAGCAGTTCTTC.

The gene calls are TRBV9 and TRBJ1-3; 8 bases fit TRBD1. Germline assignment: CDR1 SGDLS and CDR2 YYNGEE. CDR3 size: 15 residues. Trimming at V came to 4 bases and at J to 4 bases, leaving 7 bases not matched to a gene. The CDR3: CASSKQDRGGNTIYF. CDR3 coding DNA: TGTGCCAGCAGCAAACAAGACAGGGGCGGAAACACCATATATTTT.

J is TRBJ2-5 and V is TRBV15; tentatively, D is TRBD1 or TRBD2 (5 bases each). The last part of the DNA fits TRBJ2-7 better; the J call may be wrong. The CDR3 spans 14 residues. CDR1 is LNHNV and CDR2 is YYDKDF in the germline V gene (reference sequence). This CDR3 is CATRSPGPAYEQYF. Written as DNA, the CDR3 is TGTGCCACCCGCTCTCCGGGACCGGCTTACGAGCAGTACTTC.

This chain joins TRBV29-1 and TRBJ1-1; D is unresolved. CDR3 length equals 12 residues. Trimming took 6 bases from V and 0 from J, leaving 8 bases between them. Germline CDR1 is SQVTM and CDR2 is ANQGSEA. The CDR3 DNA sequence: TGCAGCGTCCTCTATATGAACACTGAAGCTTTCTTT. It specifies CSVLYMNTEAFF.

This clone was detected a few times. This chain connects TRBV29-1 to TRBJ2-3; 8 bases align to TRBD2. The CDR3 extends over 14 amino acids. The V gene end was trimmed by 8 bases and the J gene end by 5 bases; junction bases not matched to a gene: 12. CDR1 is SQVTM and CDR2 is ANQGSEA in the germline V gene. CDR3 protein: CSWAIGGAGDTQYF. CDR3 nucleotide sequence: TGCAGCTGGGCTATCGGGGGGGCTGGAGATACGCAGTATTTT.

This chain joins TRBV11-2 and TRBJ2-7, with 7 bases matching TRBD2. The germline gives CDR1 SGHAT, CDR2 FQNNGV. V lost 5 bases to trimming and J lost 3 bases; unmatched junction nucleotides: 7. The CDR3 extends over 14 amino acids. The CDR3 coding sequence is TGTGCCAGCAGCCCGGACCGGGGGGACTACGAGCAGTACTTC. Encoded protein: CASSPDRGDYEQYF.

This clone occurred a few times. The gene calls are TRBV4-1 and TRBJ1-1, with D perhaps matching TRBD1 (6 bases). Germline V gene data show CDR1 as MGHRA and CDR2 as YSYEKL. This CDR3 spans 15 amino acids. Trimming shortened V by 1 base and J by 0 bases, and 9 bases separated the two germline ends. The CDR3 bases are TGCGCCAGCAGCCAAGCTAGGACAGTGAACACTGAAGCTTTCTTT. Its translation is CASSQARTVNTEAFF.

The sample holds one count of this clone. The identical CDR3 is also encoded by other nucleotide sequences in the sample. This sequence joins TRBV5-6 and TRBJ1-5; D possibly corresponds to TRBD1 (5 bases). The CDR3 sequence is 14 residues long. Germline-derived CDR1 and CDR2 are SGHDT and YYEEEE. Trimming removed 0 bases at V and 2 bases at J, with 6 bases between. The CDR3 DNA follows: TGTGCCAGCAGCTTGGGGGACGGCAATCAGCCCCAGCATTTT. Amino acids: CASSLGDGNQPQHF.

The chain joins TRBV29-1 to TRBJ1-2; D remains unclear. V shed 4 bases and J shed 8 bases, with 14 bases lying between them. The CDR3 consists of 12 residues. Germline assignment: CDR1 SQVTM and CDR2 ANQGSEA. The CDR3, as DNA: TGCAGCGTTGGACCCCGCGGCCGGGGCTACACCTTC. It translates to CSVGPRGRGYTF.

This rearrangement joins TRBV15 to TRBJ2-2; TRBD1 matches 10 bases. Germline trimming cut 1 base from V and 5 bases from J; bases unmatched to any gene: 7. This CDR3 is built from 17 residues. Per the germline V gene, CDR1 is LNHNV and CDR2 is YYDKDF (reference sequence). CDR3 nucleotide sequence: TGTGCCACCAGCAGAGTGCCGCCGGGACAGGGGACCGGGGAGCTGTTTTTT. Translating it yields CATSRVPPGQGTGELFF.